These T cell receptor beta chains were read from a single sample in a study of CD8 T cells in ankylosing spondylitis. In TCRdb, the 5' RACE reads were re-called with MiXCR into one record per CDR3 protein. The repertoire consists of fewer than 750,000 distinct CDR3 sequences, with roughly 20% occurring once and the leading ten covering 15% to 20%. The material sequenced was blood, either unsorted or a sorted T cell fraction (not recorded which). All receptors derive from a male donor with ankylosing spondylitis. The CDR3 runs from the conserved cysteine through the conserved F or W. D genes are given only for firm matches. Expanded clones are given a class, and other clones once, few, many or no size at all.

cdr3_nt: TGCAGTGCTAGGGGCTCTTTAGGTTCACCCCTCCACTTT; cdr3_aa: CSARGSLGSPLHF; j_call: TRBJ1-6; v_call: TRBV20-1; clone_size: few; d_call: NA
cdr3_nt: TGCAGCGTTCTATCAGGGTTCACCGGGGAGCTGTTTTTT; cdr3_aa: CSVLSGFTGELFF; j_call: TRBJ2-2; v_call: TRBV29-1; clone_size: few; d_call: NA
cdr3_nt: TGTGCCAGCAGCTTCCCAGCGACTCCTTCCTACAATGAGCAGTTCTTC; cdr3_aa: CASSFPATPSYNEQFF; j_call: TRBJ2-1; v_call: TRBV7-2; clone_size: NA; d_call: NA
cdr3_nt: TGTGCCAGCAGCCCCCAGACACTGTACACCGGGGAGCTGTTTTTT; cdr3_aa: CASSPQTLYTGELFF; j_call: TRBJ2-2; v_call: TRBV3-1; clone_size: NA; d_call: NA
cdr3_nt: TGTGCCACCAGCAGAGAGGGGGAGGCTAACTATGGCTACACCTTC; cdr3_aa: CATSREGEANYGYTF; j_call: TRBJ1-2; v_call: TRBV15; clone_size: few; d_call: NA
cdr3_nt: TGCAGCGTCCTTAGAAGGGATACGCAGTATTTT; cdr3_aa: CSVLRRDTQYF; j_call: TRBJ2-3; v_call: TRBV29-1; clone_size: many; d_call: NA
cdr3_nt: TGTGCCAGCACCGACGGGGGTCGGAGCACTGAAGCTTTCTTT; cdr3_aa: CASTDGGRSTEAFF; j_call: TRBJ1-1; v_call: TRBV6-1; clone_size: NA; d_call: NA
cdr3_nt: TGTGCCAGCAGTTACTCGGGGCAGGGGGATGAGCAGTTCTTC; cdr3_aa: CASSYSGQGDEQFF; j_call: TRBJ2-1; v_call: TRBV6-5; clone_size: NA; d_call: TRBD1
cdr3_nt: TGTGCCAGCAGCTTAGACCGGACAGCCCTAGGGACAGATACGCAGTATTTT; cdr3_aa: CASSLDRTALGTDTQYF; j_call: TRBJ2-3; v_call: TRBV11-2; clone_size: NA; d_call: NA
cdr3_nt: TGTGCCAGCAGTTCTAGCGGGCCGACGGAGACCCAGTACTTC; cdr3_aa: CASSSSGPTETQYF; j_call: TRBJ2-5; v_call: TRBV28; clone_size: many; d_call: TRBD2
cdr3_nt: TGTGCCAGCAAAGTCGGCTACACCTTC; cdr3_aa: CASKVGYTF; j_call: TRBJ1-2; v_call: TRBV21-1; clone_size: NA; d_call: NA
cdr3_nt: TGTGCCAGCAGCCCGACCGGGACTAGCTTATACAATGAGCAGTTCTTC; cdr3_aa: CASSPTGTSLYNEQFF; j_call: TRBJ2-1; v_call: TRBV13; clone_size: few; d_call: TRBD2
cdr3_nt: TGCAGTGCTTTATCCGGGGGCCAAGAGACCCAGTACTTC; cdr3_aa: CSALSGGQETQYF; j_call: TRBJ2-5; v_call: TRBV20-1; clone_size: NA; d_call: NA
cdr3_nt: TGTGCCAGCAGTCGAGGGGGCAATGAGCAGTTCTTC; cdr3_aa: CASSRGGNEQFF; j_call: TRBJ2-1; v_call: TRBV12-3/TRBV12-4; clone_size: many; d_call: NA
cdr3_nt: TGCATCGTAGGGACTAGTCGGAATGAGCAGTTCTTC; cdr3_aa: CIVGTSRNEQFF; j_call: TRBJ2-1; v_call: TRBV20-1; clone_size: NA; d_call: TRBD2
cdr3_nt: TGTGCCTGGAGTGAGGAGTTCTCGGATAATTCACCCCTCCACTTT; cdr3_aa: CAWSEEFSDNSPLHF; j_call: TRBJ1-6; v_call: TRBV30; clone_size: NA; d_call: NA
cdr3_nt: TGTGCCAGCAGTTCCCCGAGGGAGGGGAAGCACGAGCAGTACTTC; cdr3_aa: CASSSPREGKHEQYF; j_call: TRBJ2-7; v_call: TRBV28; clone_size: few; d_call: TRBD2
cdr3_nt: TGTGCCAGCAGCTTCTGGGAAGAGACCCAGTACTTC; cdr3_aa: CASSFWEETQYF; j_call: TRBJ2-5; v_call: TRBV7-9; clone_size: few; d_call: NA
cdr3_nt: TGTGCCAGCAGCTTAGGGGACAGGGACAACACTGAAGCTTTCTTT; cdr3_aa: CASSLGDRDNTEAFF; j_call: TRBJ1-1; v_call: TRBV11-2; clone_size: NA; d_call: TRBD1
cdr3_nt: TGCAGTGCTCCAAAGACAGGGGTGGACACTGAAGCTTTCTTT; cdr3_aa: CSAPKTGVDTEAFF; j_call: TRBJ1-1; v_call: TRBV20-1; clone_size: many; d_call: TRBD1
cdr3_nt: TGTGCCAGCAGCCACCCTAAGCGGAGCGGGAGAGACACTGAAGCTTTCTTT; cdr3_aa: CASSHPKRSGRDTEAFF; j_call: TRBJ1-1; v_call: TRBV14; clone_size: few; d_call: NA
cdr3_nt: TGTGCCAGCAGCGTACCGACCGCGAACACCGGGGAGCTGTTTTTT; cdr3_aa: CASSVPTANTGELFF; j_call: TRBJ2-2; v_call: TRBV9; clone_size: NA; d_call: NA
cdr3_nt: TGCAGTGCTTACATAGGACTAGAAACCCACAATGAGCAGTTCTTC; cdr3_aa: CSAYIGLETHNEQFF; j_call: TRBJ2-1; v_call: TRBV20-1; clone_size: NA; d_call: TRBD2
cdr3_nt: TGTGCCATCAGTGCCCAGAAGGGGACTAGCGTCGAGCAGTACTTC; cdr3_aa: CAISAQKGTSVEQYF; j_call: TRBJ2-7; v_call: TRBV10-3; clone_size: NA; d_call: TRBD2
cdr3_nt: TGTGCCAGCAGTACTCTAGCGGGGGGGCTGACTACGCAGTATTTT; cdr3_aa: CASSTLAGGLTTQYF; j_call: TRBJ2-3; v_call: TRBV12-3/TRBV12-4; clone_size: NA; d_call: TRBD2
cdr3_nt: TGCGCCAGCAGCATCCTCGGGGGAGTTAACGCCGGGGAGCTGTTTTTT; cdr3_aa: CASSILGGVNAGELFF; j_call: TRBJ2-2; v_call: TRBV5-1; clone_size: few; d_call: NA
cdr3_nt: TGTGCCAGCAGCCGAGGGGACAGAAACACCGGGGAGCTGTTTTTT; cdr3_aa: CASSRGDRNTGELFF; j_call: TRBJ2-2; v_call: TRBV7-9; clone_size: NA; d_call: TRBD1
cdr3_nt: TGCGCCAGCAGCCAAGATTTGGAGTCCTACGAGCAGTACTTC; cdr3_aa: CASSQDLESYEQYF; j_call: TRBJ2-7; v_call: TRBV4-1; clone_size: NA; d_call: NA
cdr3_nt: TGTGCCAGCAGCCCGGACGGAGGAGGGGGAGTCATTCAGTACTTC; cdr3_aa: CASSPDGGGGVIQYF; j_call: TRBJ2-4; v_call: TRBV7-9; clone_size: NA; d_call: NA
cdr3_nt: TGCAGTGCTAGAGTCCAGACTCTGGCCTATGGCTACACCTTC; cdr3_aa: CSARVQTLAYGYTF; j_call: TRBJ1-2; v_call: TRBV20-1; clone_size: NA; d_call: NA
cdr3_nt: TGTGCCAGCACCCCGGGCAGGGAAGAGACCCAGTACTTC; cdr3_aa: CASTPGREETQYF; j_call: TRBJ2-5; v_call: TRBV7-9; clone_size: NA; d_call: NA
cdr3_nt: TGCAGCGTTGAAGATATGAACACTGAAGCTTTCTTT; cdr3_aa: CSVEDMNTEAFF; j_call: TRBJ1-1; v_call: TRBV29-1; clone_size: NA; d_call: NA
cdr3_nt: TGTGCCAGCAGGACAAGGGGGCGGGCTAATGAAAAACTGTTTTTT; cdr3_aa: CASRTRGRANEKLFF; j_call: TRBJ1-4; v_call: TRBV6-1; clone_size: few; d_call: TRBD1
cdr3_nt: TGCAGTGCTAGGGGAGGCCGGACAAACGAGCAGTACTTC; cdr3_aa: CSARGGRTNEQYF; j_call: TRBJ2-7; v_call: TRBV20-1; clone_size: NA; d_call: NA
cdr3_nt: TGTGCCTGGAGTGTGGGTCGCTCCTACAATGAGCAGTTCTTC; cdr3_aa: CAWSVGRSYNEQFF; j_call: TRBJ2-1; v_call: TRBV30; clone_size: NA; d_call: NA
cdr3_nt: TGTGCCTGGAGTGGGGAGGTCCAGCGGCCCCAGCATTTT; cdr3_aa: CAWSGEVQRPQHF; j_call: TRBJ1-5; v_call: TRBV30; clone_size: NA; d_call: NA
cdr3_nt: TGTGCCAGCAGTGAATTGACAGGGGATGGCTACACCTTC; cdr3_aa: CASSELTGDGYTF; j_call: TRBJ1-2; v_call: TRBV2; clone_size: NA; d_call: TRBD1
cdr3_nt: TGCGCCAGCAGGCCCACGACTAGCGGGGTCTACAATGAGCAGTTCTTC; cdr3_aa: CASRPTTSGVYNEQFF; j_call: TRBJ2-1; v_call: TRBV4-1; clone_size: NA; d_call: TRBD2
cdr3_nt: TGTGCCACCAGCACCGTGGACAGGAGTAATTCACCCCTCCACTTT; cdr3_aa: CATSTVDRSNSPLHF; j_call: TRBJ1-6; v_call: TRBV15; clone_size: few; d_call: TRBD1
cdr3_nt: TGTGCCAGCAGGGAGTTGGAGAATGAGCAGTTCTTC; cdr3_aa: CASRELENEQFF; j_call: TRBJ2-1; v_call: TRBV27; clone_size: few; d_call: NA
cdr3_nt: TGCAGTGCCCAGCCCGACGTAACCTACGAGCAGTACTTC; cdr3_aa: CSAQPDVTYEQYF; j_call: TRBJ2-7; v_call: TRBV20-1; clone_size: few; d_call: NA
cdr3_nt: TGTGCCAGCAGCCAACTTCTAGCGGGAGGGCTTACAGATACGCAGTATTTT; cdr3_aa: CASSQLLAGGLTDTQYF; j_call: TRBJ2-3; v_call: TRBV3-1; clone_size: NA; d_call: TRBD2
cdr3_nt: TGCGCCAGCAGCTCGGCGGATACGCAGTATTTT; cdr3_aa: CASSSADTQYF; j_call: TRBJ2-3; v_call: TRBV5-1; clone_size: many; d_call: NA
cdr3_nt: TGTGCCAGCAGACCGGGACAGGGTACCGGGGAGCTGTTTTTT; cdr3_aa: CASRPGQGTGELFF; j_call: TRBJ2-2; v_call: TRBV5-5; clone_size: NA; d_call: TRBD1
cdr3_nt: TGTGCCAGCAGCCTGGGACCTCAGGGGACCCAGTACTTC; cdr3_aa: CASSLGPQGTQYF; j_call: TRBJ2-5; v_call: TRBV7-6; clone_size: few; d_call: NA
cdr3_nt: TGTGCCAGCACCACACAACGGACTTGGGACACTGAAGCTTTCTTT; cdr3_aa: CASTTQRTWDTEAFF; j_call: TRBJ1-1; v_call: TRBV28; clone_size: NA; d_call: NA
cdr3_nt: TGTGCCAGCATTGGCAGGGGGTTGAAGGCACGTGGTGAGCAGTTCTTC; cdr3_aa: CASIGRGLKARGEQFF; j_call: TRBJ2-1; v_call: TRBV6-2/TRBV6-3; clone_size: NA; d_call: TRBD1
cdr3_nt: TGTGCCAGCAGTGACCGGGACAGGGAGGACACCGGGGAGCTGTTTTTT; cdr3_aa: CASSDRDREDTGELFF; j_call: TRBJ2-2; v_call: TRBV2; clone_size: NA; d_call: TRBD1
cdr3_nt: TGCGCCAGCAGGATGGGTGCAGGGTCCCACGAGCAGTACTTC; cdr3_aa: CASRMGAGSHEQYF; j_call: TRBJ2-7; v_call: TRBV5-1; clone_size: few; d_call: NA
cdr3_nt: TGTGCCACCAGTGACCGAACGACTAGCGGGAGGCCCCCGGGACAGTACTTC; cdr3_aa: CATSDRTTSGRPPGQYF; j_call: TRBJ2-5; v_call: TRBV24-1; clone_size: few; d_call: TRBD2
cdr3_nt: TGTGCCAGCAGCGAGCACGGAGGCGGGGAGACCCAGTACTTC; cdr3_aa: CASSEHGGGETQYF; j_call: TRBJ2-5; v_call: TRBV9; clone_size: few; d_call: NA